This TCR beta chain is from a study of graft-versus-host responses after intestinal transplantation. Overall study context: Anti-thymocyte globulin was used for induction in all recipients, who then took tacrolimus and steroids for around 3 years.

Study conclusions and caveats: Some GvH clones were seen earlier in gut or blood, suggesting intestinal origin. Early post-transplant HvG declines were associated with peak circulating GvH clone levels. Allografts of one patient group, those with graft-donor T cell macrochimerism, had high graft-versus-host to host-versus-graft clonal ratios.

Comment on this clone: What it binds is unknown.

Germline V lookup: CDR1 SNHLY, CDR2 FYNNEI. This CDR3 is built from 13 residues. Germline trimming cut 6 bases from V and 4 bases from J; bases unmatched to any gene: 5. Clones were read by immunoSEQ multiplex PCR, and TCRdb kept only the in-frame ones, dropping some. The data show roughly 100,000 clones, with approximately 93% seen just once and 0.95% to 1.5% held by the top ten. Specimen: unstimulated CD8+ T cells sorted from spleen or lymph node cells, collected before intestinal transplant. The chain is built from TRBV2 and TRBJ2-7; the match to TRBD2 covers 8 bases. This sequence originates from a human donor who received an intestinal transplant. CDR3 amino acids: CASRGTRRYEQYF. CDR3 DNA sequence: TGTGCCAGCAGGGGGACTAGAAGGTACGAGCAGTACTTC.